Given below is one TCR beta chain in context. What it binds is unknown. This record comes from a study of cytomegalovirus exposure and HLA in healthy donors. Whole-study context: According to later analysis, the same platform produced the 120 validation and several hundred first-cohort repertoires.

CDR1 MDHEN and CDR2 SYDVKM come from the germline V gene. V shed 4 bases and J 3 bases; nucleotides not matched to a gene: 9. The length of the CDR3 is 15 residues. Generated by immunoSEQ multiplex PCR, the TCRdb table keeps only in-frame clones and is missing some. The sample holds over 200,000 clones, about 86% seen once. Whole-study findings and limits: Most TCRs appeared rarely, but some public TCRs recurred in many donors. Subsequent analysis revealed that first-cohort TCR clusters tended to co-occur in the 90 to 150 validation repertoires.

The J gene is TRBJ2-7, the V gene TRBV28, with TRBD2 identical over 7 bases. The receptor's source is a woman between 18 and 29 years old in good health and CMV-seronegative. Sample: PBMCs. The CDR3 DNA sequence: TGTGCCAGCAGTTCCAACCTGGCGGGAGTCTACGAGCAGTACTTC. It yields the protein CASSSNLAGVYEQYF. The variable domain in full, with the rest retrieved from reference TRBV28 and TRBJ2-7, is DVKVTQSSRYLVKRTGEKVFLECVQDMDHENMFWYRQDPGLGLRLIYFSYDVKMKEKGDIPEGYSVSREKKERFSLILESASTNQTSMYLCASSSNLAGVYEQYFGPGTRLTVT.